The rows below give T cell receptor beta chains drawn from one sample of a study of CD8 T cells in ankylosing spondylitis. TCRdb itself ran the 5' RACE reads through MiXCR, one entry per CDR3 protein. The profile shows under 250,000 distinct CDR3 sequences, around 32% of them singletons. The specimen sequenced was blood, either unsorted or a sorted T cell fraction (not recorded which). The receptors originated from a male donor with ankylosing spondylitis or in good health (not recorded which). CDR3s include the opening cysteine and the closing phenylalanine or tryptophan. A D gene is named only where the DNA matches it firmly. Expanded clones are given a class, and other clones once, few, many or no size at all.

TRBD1	TRBV28	few	TRBJ2-1	CASTSWDSTYNEQFF	TGTGCCAGCACCTCGTGGGACAGCACTTACAATGAGCAGTTCTTC
.	TRBV15	.	TRBJ2-2	CATTPAGTGELFF	TGTGCCACCACCCCGGCGGGAACCGGGGAGCTGTTTTTT
.	TRBV20-1	few	TRBJ2-4	CSANPPGPLGVPKNIQYF	TGCAGTGCTAATCCACCGGGACCTCTGGGGGTGCCCAAGAACATTCAGTACTTC
TRBD1	TRBV27	few	TRBJ1-5	CASSSTGNQPQHF	TGTGCCAGCAGTTCGACAGGGAATCAGCCCCAGCATTTT
TRBD2	TRBV29-1	.	TRBJ2-7	CSVEDRLAGGEQYF	TGCAGCGTTGAAGACCGACTAGCGGGGGGCGAGCAGTACTTC
.	TRBV12-3/TRBV12-4	.	TRBJ2-7	CASSLVASEQYF	TGTGCCAGCAGTTTGGTTGCTAGCGAGCAGTACTTC
TRBD2	TRBV20-1	few	TRBJ2-1	CSASGGVNEQFF	TGCAGTGCTAGCGGGGGGGTCAATGAGCAGTTCTTC
.	TRBV5-5	.	TRBJ1-2	CASKEWDASRYGYTF	TGTGCCAGCAAGGAATGGGACGCCAGCCGTTATGGCTACACCTTC
.	TRBV5-8	.	TRBJ2-2	CASSLWIPGELFF	TGTGCCAGCAGCTTGTGGATTCCCGGGGAGCTGTTTTTT
.	TRBV9	.	TRBJ2-5	CASSVEGGETQYF	TGTGCCAGCAGCGTGGAGGGAGGCGAGACCCAGTACTTC
.	TRBV20-1	few	TRBJ2-2	CSARDVLTGELFF	TGCAGTGCTAGAGATGTACTCACCGGGGAGCTGTTTTTT
TRBD1	TRBV12-3/TRBV12-4	.	TRBJ1-2	CASSLYRDSSYGYTF	TGTGCCAGCAGCCTGTACCGGGACAGTTCCTATGGCTACACCTTC
.	TRBV12-3/TRBV12-4	few	TRBJ2-3	CASSLNGGPNTDTQYF	TGTGCCAGCAGTTTAAACGGGGGGCCCAACACAGATACGCAGTATTTT
.	TRBV12-3/TRBV12-4	.	TRBJ2-3	CASSLRRPRSDTQYF	TGTGCCAGCAGTTTAAGGCGTCCGCGCTCAGATACGCAGTATTTT
TRBD2	TRBV15	few	TRBJ2-3	CATSITRTSAGTDTQYF	TGTGCCACCAGCATAACAAGGACTAGCGCTGGCACAGATACGCAGTATTTT